This is a list of T cell receptor beta chains from one sample in a study of blood T cell repertoires in COVID-19. Profiling relied on immunoSEQ multiplex PCR, and the TCRdb table lists in-frame clones only, not all of them. The sample holds about 210,000 clones, 70% to 90% seen once. What was sequenced was peripheral blood. The receptor set was obtained from a woman in her forties or fifties with active or convalescent COVID-19. Both conserved end residues are part of each CDR3. D genes are given only for firm matches. Clone size appears in some rows only: once, few, many, or a class for an expanded clone.

d_gene: TRBD1
v_gene: TRBV9
j_gene: TRBJ2-7
abundance: .
CDR3nt: TGTGCCAGCCGCAGAGACAGGGGGACCTACGAGCAGTACTTC
CDR3aa: CASRRDRGTYEQYF

d_gene: TRBD1
v_gene: TRBV28
j_gene: TRBJ1-1
abundance: .
CDR3nt: TGTGCCAGCAGTTTGCGACAGGGTTTGAACACTGAAGCTTTCTTT
CDR3aa: CASSLRQGLNTEAFF

d_gene: .
v_gene: TRBV10-2
j_gene: TRBJ2-1
abundance: few
CDR3nt: TGCGCCAGCATCGGGAAGTACAATGAGCAGTTCTTC
CDR3aa: CASIGKYNEQFF

d_gene: .
v_gene: TRBV19
j_gene: TRBJ2-1
abundance: .
CDR3nt: TGTGCCAGTAGTCGAACAGAGTACAATGAGCAGTTCTTC
CDR3aa: CASSRTEYNEQFF

d_gene: .
v_gene: TRBV10-3
j_gene: TRBJ1-1
abundance: .
CDR3nt: TGTGCCATCACCGAGAGGGAAGGAGTAGGGGCTTTCTTT
CDR3aa: CAITEREGVGAFF

d_gene: .
v_gene: TRBV24-1
j_gene: TRBJ1-4
abundance: .
CDR3nt: TGTGCCACCAGTGATTTGCATTCGAGAGAAAAACTGTTTTTT
CDR3aa: CATSDLHSREKLFF

d_gene: TRBD2
v_gene: TRBV5-1
j_gene: TRBJ2-7
abundance: few
CDR3nt: TGCGCCAGCAGCGCGGGGTTAGCGGGGTCGTACGAGCAGTACTTC
CDR3aa: CASSAGLAGSYEQYF

d_gene: TRBD2
v_gene: TRBV5-1
j_gene: TRBJ2-1
abundance: few
CDR3nt: TGCGCCAGCAGCCGGACTAGCAGGAGCTCCTACAATGAGCAGTTCTTC
CDR3aa: CASSRTSRSSYNEQFF

d_gene: .
v_gene: TRBV6-6
j_gene: TRBJ1-5
abundance: .
CDR3nt: TGTGCCAGCAATTCCCCTGCGAGGGGAGGGAATCAGCCCCAGCATTTT
CDR3aa: CASNSPARGGNQPQHF

d_gene: .
v_gene: TRBV5-1
j_gene: TRBJ2-2
abundance: once
CDR3nt: TGCGCCAGCAGTGAGACTACCCGTGATGGGGAGCTGTTTTTT
CDR3aa: CASSETTRDGELFF

d_gene: .
v_gene: TRBV11-3
j_gene: TRBJ1-2
abundance: .
CDR3nt: TGTGCCAGCAGCTTAGGACAGTCTGGCTACACCTTC
CDR3aa: CASSLGQSGYTF

d_gene: .
v_gene: TRBV25-1
j_gene: TRBJ1-6
abundance: .
CDR3nt: TGTGCCAGCAGTCGCCAGGGTCGCAATTCACCCCTCCACTTT
CDR3aa: CASSRQGRNSPLHF

d_gene: TRBD1
v_gene: TRBV27
j_gene: TRBJ2-2
abundance: many
CDR3nt: TGTGCCAGCCGATACGGACAGGCGAACACCGGGGAGCTGTTTTTT
CDR3aa: CASRYGQANTGELFF

d_gene: TRBD2
v_gene: TRBV7-9
j_gene: TRBJ2-7
abundance: .
CDR3nt: TGTGCCAGCAGCCATCGGGGGAGGGAGCAGCAGTACTTC
CDR3aa: CASSHRGREQQYF

d_gene: TRBD1
v_gene: TRBV5-4
j_gene: TRBJ2-3
abundance: .
CDR3nt: TGTGCCAGCAGCTTGCTGGGACAGGGGTCAGATACGCAGTATTTT
CDR3aa: CASSLLGQGSDTQYF

d_gene: .
v_gene: TRBV7-6
j_gene: TRBJ1-5
abundance: .
CDR3nt: TGTGCCAGCAGCCTAACTCAGGGAAGCAATCAGCCCCAGCATTTT
CDR3aa: CASSLTQGSNQPQHF

d_gene: .
v_gene: TRBV5-5
j_gene: TRBJ2-3
abundance: .
CDR3nt: TGTGCCAGCAGCTCTACAGATACGCAGTATTTT
CDR3aa: CASSSTDTQYF

d_gene: .
v_gene: TRBV18
j_gene: TRBJ1-3
abundance: .
CDR3nt: TGTGCCAGCTCACCCTCCAGAAACTCTGGAAACACCATATATTTT
CDR3aa: CASSPSRNSGNTIYF

d_gene: TRBD2
v_gene: TRBV29-1
j_gene: TRBJ2-5
abundance: .
CDR3nt: TGCAGCGTTCGAAAGGGCGGACTAGCGAGGGAGACCCAGTACTTC
CDR3aa: CSVRKGGLARETQYF

d_gene: TRBD1
v_gene: TRBV19
j_gene: TRBJ2-1
abundance: .
CDR3nt: TGTGCCAGTAGTAGCTATTTAGGGACAGGGGGCCGGCAGAGTGAGCAGTTCTTC
CDR3aa: CASSSYLGTGGRQSEQFF

d_gene: .
v_gene: TRBV7-2
j_gene: TRBJ1-5
abundance: .
CDR3nt: TGTGCCAGCAGCTTAGACCCGGGTGGTTATCAGCCCCAGCATTTT
CDR3aa: CASSLDPGGYQPQHF

d_gene: .
v_gene: TRBV28
j_gene: TRBJ1-3
abundance: .
CDR3nt: TGTGCCAGCAGTTCACCCTGGGAGGGAGGCACCATATATTTT
CDR3aa: CASSSPWEGGTIYF

d_gene: TRBD1
v_gene: TRBV6-2/TRBV6-3
j_gene: TRBJ1-5
abundance: few
CDR3nt: TGTGCCAGCAGTATTACCGGGACAGGGTCAATCAAGCCCCAGCATTTT
CDR3aa: CASSITGTGSIKPQHF

d_gene: TRBD2
v_gene: TRBV27
j_gene: TRBJ2-1
abundance: .
CDR3nt: TGTGCCAGCAGTGATACTAGCGAGAGCTCCTACAATGAGCAGTTCTTC
CDR3aa: CASSDTSESSYNEQFF

d_gene: TRBD1
v_gene: TRBV3-1/TRBV3-2
j_gene: TRBJ1-6
abundance: .
CDR3nt: TGTGCCAGCAGCCTCGGGACAGCAGAATTGGCCCTCCACTTT
CDR3aa: CASSLGTAELALHF

d_gene: .
v_gene: TRBV5-1
j_gene: TRBJ2-2
abundance: few
CDR3nt: TGCGCCAGCAGCCCCCTATGGGCCATGACCGGGGAGCTGTTTTTT
CDR3aa: CASSPLWAMTGELFF

d_gene: TRBD1
v_gene: TRBV6-5
j_gene: TRBJ2-2
abundance: .
CDR3nt: TGTGCCAGCAGTCCTGTGACAGGGGCGACCGGGGAGCTGTTTTTT
CDR3aa: CASSPVTGATGELFF

d_gene: .
v_gene: TRBV28
j_gene: TRBJ1-1
abundance: .
CDR3nt: TGTGCCAGCAGTTCCCCCCCCGGGTCGAACACTGAAGCTTTCTTT
CDR3aa: CASSSPPGSNTEAFF

d_gene: TRBD1
v_gene: TRBV7-9
j_gene: TRBJ1-2
abundance: few
CDR3nt: TGTGCCAGCAGCCTGGGACAGGGCTCTAACTATGGCTACACCTTC
CDR3aa: CASSLGQGSNYGYTF

d_gene: TRBD1
v_gene: TRBV9
j_gene: TRBJ2-3
abundance: once
CDR3nt: TGTGCCAGCAGCCCCCGGACAGGAGGAAACACAGATACGCAGTATTTT
CDR3aa: CASSPRTGGNTDTQYF

d_gene: TRBD1
v_gene: TRBV7-2
j_gene: TRBJ1-4
abundance: .
CDR3nt: TGTGCCAGCAGCATCTTCGGACAGGGGGCTAATGAAAAACTGTTTTTT
CDR3aa: CASSIFGQGANEKLFF

d_gene: .
v_gene: TRBV19
j_gene: TRBJ1-1
abundance: .
CDR3nt: TGTGCCAGTAGCCTACTAACAGGGTCTTCGAACACTGAAGCTTTCTTT
CDR3aa: CASSLLTGSSNTEAFF

d_gene: .
v_gene: TRBV18
j_gene: TRBJ1-4
abundance: few
CDR3nt: TGTGCCAGCTCACAGACACCAACTAATGAAAAACTGTTTTTT
CDR3aa: CASSQTPTNEKLFF

d_gene: TRBD1
v_gene: TRBV5-1
j_gene: TRBJ2-6
abundance: .
CDR3nt: TGCGCCAGCAGCCGACCGGGACAGGGAGGTGGGGCCAACGTCCTGACTTTC
CDR3aa: CASSRPGQGGGANVLTF

d_gene: TRBD2
v_gene: TRBV5-4
j_gene: TRBJ2-3
abundance: .
CDR3nt: TGTGCCAGCAGCTTAAGGCTAGCGGGGGCCACCTCATATACGCAGTATTTT
CDR3aa: CASSLRLAGATSYTQYF

d_gene: .
v_gene: TRBV7-2
j_gene: TRBJ2-5
abundance: .
CDR3nt: TGTGCCAGCGGTCGAGGGAGGAAAGAGACCCAGTACTTC
CDR3aa: CASGRGRKETQYF

d_gene: .
v_gene: TRBV2
j_gene: TRBJ2-2
abundance: .
CDR3nt: TGTGCCAGCAGTTCTCTAGGTGGGACCGGGGAGCTGTTTTTT
CDR3aa: CASSSLGGTGELFF

d_gene: .
v_gene: TRBV2
j_gene: TRBJ1-2
abundance: medium-sized
CDR3nt: TGTGCCAGCAGTGAAAAGCCCGTGCAAGGAGCCTTTAACTATGGCTACACCTTC
CDR3aa: CASSEKPVQGAFNYGYTF

d_gene: .
v_gene: TRBV5-6
j_gene: TRBJ1-4
abundance: .
CDR3nt: TGTGCCAGCAGCTTGGTAAGCAGGCGGGATGAAAAACTGTTTTTT
CDR3aa: CASSLVSRRDEKLFF

d_gene: .
v_gene: TRBV19
j_gene: TRBJ1-5
abundance: .
CDR3nt: TGTGCCAGTAGTATCACAGGGATGGGTACGCAGCCCCAGCATTTT
CDR3aa: CASSITGMGTQPQHF

d_gene: .
v_gene: TRBV27
j_gene: TRBJ1-5
abundance: few
CDR3nt: TGTGCCAGCAGTTCGACAGGCTATCAGCCCCAGCATTTT
CDR3aa: CASSSTGYQPQHF